Following are 8 T cell receptor beta chains from one sample sequenced in a study of tumor and adjacent non-tumor tissue in lung cancer. The template was RNA from unsorted bulk tissue. The normal lung tissue was taken more than 3 cm from the tumor edge. The library came from three nested PCR rounds adapted from ARM-PCR protocols. Each CDR3 protein is one row after TCRdb ran MiXCR on the multiplex PCR reads. The data hold about 100,000 distinct CDR3 sequences, with 65% observed a single time. Sequencing was done on a sample of distant non-tumor lung tissue. The receptors were sampled from a man aged 30 to 45 with non-small cell lung cancer.

This clonotype was observed many times. This chain joins TRBV12-5 and TRBJ2-1; TRBD2 matches at 11 bases. This CDR3 comprises 16 residues. V lost 4 bases, J lost 7 bases, and 9 bases stayed unmatched. From germline, CDR1 is LGHNT and CDR2 FRNRAP. The CDR3: CASGSKTSGTVNEQFF. In DNA form, the CDR3 reads TGTGCTAGTGGTTCGAAGACTAGCGGGACTGTGAATGAGCAGTTCTTC.

As concerns this clonotype: The CDR3 does not close with the conserved phenylalanine or tryptophan, likely indicating a read error. No DNA is shown, since the ends of the CDR3 on it are uncertain; the CDR3 is the one TCRdb lists. The chain couples TRBV5-6 to TRBJ2-1; the table's D call, TRBD2, was not checked against the DNA. The CDR3 adds up to 19 amino acids, both ends counted. CDR1 is SGHDT, CDR2 YYEEEE, per germline. CDR3 residues: CASSSLPGLSGGTYNEQCL.

This clonotype was counted between two and nine times. A clone one base away is much larger, so this may be a read error. The chain carries TRBV5-5 and TRBJ1-5; 8 nucleotides line up with TRBD1. The J call may be faulty, since TRBJ2-3 better matches the DNA end. This CDR3 has 15 residues. The germline V gene has CDR1 SGHKS and CDR2 YYEKEE (reference sequence). CDR3 sequence: CASSVDRAGNQPQYF. The CDR3 region has the DNA TGTGCCAGCAGCGTGGACAGGGCTGGCAATCAGCCCCAGTATTTT.

This chain uses TRBV11-2 with TRBJ2-5; 7 nucleotides agree with TRBD1. The V gene's germline CDR1 is SGHAT and CDR2 FQNNGV. This CDR3 spans 16 amino acids. After removal of 1 base from V and 3 bases from J, the junction contained 8 bases not matched to a gene. This CDR3 reads CASSLGLRQGKETQYF. The CDR3 DNA follows: TGTGCCAGCAGCTTAGGTTTAAGACAGGGAAAAGAGACCCAGTACTTC.

Comment on this clonotype: The conserved phenylalanine or tryptophan normally closing the CDR3 is absent here, so this likely arose from a read error. The rearrangement uses TRBV11-3 and TRBJ2-7; 13 bases are shared with TRBD2. The CDR3 has 15 amino acids. Per the germline V gene, CDR1 is SGHNT and CDR2 is YENEEA. J lost 6 bases, V lost 5 bases, and 7 bases had no gene match. Here the CDR3 DNA reads TGTGCCAGCAGCAGTGGACTAGCGGGAGCGGTCGAGCAGTACTTA. This encodes CASSSGLAGAVEQYL.

The chain uses TRBV11-3 and TRBJ2-1; D is ambiguous. This CDR3 has 11 residues. Germline assignment: CDR1 SGHNT and CDR2 YENEEA. DNA of the CDR3: TGTTTCAGCAGCTTAAGTTGTGAGCAGTTCTTC. This translates into CFSSLSCEQFF.

This clonotype appeared a single time. This clone may be a read error of a much larger clone one base away. V is TRBV4-2 and J is TRBJ1-5; D unclear. The CDR3 runs 16 residues. Germline V gives CDR1 LGHNA, CDR2 YNFKEQ. The CDR3 DNA is TGTGCCAGCAGCCAAGACGAGGCGGGTAGCAGTCAGCCCCAGCATTTT. Protein: CASSQDEAGSSQPQHF.

In this sample, this clonotype turned up once. The junction departs from the called germline gene at one end, perhaps through a read error. The genes are TRBV11-1 and TRBJ2-2; D is unclear. Looked up from germline, CDR1 is SGHAT and CDR2 is FQDESV (reference sequence). The CDR3 covers 15 residues. Written as DNA, the CDR3 is TGTGTCAGCAGCCCATGCCCACATGGGACCGGGGAGCTGTTTTTT. Protein product: CVSSPCPHGTGELFF.